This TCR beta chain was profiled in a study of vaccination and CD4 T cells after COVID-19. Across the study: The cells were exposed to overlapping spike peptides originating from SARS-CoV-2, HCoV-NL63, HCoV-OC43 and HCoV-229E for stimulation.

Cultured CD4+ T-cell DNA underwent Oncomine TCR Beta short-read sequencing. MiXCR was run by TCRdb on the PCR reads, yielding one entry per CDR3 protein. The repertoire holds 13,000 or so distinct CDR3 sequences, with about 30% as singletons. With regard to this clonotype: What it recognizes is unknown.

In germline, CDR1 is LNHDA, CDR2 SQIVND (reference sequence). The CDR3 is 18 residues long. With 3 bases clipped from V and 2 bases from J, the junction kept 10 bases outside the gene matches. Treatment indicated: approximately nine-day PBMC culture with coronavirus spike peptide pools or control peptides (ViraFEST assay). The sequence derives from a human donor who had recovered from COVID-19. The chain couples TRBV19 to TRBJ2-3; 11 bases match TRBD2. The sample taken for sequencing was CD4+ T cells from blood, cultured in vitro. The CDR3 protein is CASSILSLTSGATDTQYF. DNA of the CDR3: TGTGCCAGTAGTATCCTATCCTTGACTAGCGGGGCCACAGATACGCAGTATTTT.